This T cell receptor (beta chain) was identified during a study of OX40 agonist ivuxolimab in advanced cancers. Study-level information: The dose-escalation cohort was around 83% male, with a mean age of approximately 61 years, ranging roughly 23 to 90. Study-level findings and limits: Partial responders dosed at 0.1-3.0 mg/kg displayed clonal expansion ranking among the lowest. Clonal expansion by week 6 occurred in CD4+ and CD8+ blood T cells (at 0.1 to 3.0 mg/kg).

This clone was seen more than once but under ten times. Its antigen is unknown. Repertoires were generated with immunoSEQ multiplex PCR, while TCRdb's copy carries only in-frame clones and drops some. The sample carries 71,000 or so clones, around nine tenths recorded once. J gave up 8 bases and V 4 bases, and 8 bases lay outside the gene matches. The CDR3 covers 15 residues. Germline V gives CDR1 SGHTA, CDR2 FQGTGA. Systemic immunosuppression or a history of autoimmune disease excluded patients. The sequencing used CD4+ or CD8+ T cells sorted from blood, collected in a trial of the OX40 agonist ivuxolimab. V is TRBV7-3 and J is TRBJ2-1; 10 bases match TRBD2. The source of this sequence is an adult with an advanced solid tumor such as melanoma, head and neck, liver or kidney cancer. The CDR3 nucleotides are TGTGCCAGCAGCTCCCAAGCGGGAGGGCCCTATGAGCAGTTCTTC. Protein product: CASSSQAGGPYEQFF.